The 25 T cell receptor beta chains below were found in one sample sequenced in a study of naive and memory T cell subsets. Ligated cDNA underwent four rounds of PCR with nested alpha and beta constant region primers and SP2. From the UMI-ligation and nested PCR reads, TCRdb called clonotypes with MiXCR, one entry per CDR3 protein. This table holds about 37,000 distinct CDR3 sequences, approximately 11% found once. The treatment was: skin biopsy from PPD injection site in Mantoux-positive individual. An oligonucleotide containing a UMI was ligated to the 3' end of TCR cDNA. The material sequenced was skin, taken from a tuberculin skin test site. The receptors were sampled from an adult in good health.

By share, this clonotype counts as medium-sized. DNA for the CDR3: TGTGCCAGCAGCGGACAGACTAGCGGCAAACCCTACGAGCAGTACTTC. Translated, it gives CASSGQTSGKPYEQYF. The chain is built from TRBV7-9 and TRBJ2-7, with 9 bases lining up with TRBD2. Germline assignment: CDR1 SEHNR and CDR2 FQNEAQ (reference sequence). V trimming: 5 bases; J trimming: 2 bases; junction bases outside the gene matches: 10. The CDR3 extends over 16 amino acids.

This clonotype was picked up many times. This chain joins TRBV12-3 or TRBV12-4 and TRBJ1-2, with 10 bases that match TRBD1. The CDR3 is 16 amino acids. With 7 bases clipped from V and 0 bases from J, the junction kept 8 bases outside the gene matches. The CDR3, as DNA: TGTGCCAGCACAAGGGGACAGGGGTTTACTAACTATGGCTACACCTTC. This sequence encodes CASTRGQGFTNYGYTF.

This clonotype was observed at least ten times. This sequence joins TRBV27 and TRBJ2-3; 8 positions agree with TRBD1. The germline V gene encodes CDR1 MNHEY and CDR2 SMNVEV (reference sequence). The CDR3 contains 16 residues. J was trimmed by 1 base and V by 3 bases; bases with no gene match: 6. Here the CDR3 reads CASSFLEGQGTDTQYF. The DNA for the CDR3 is TGTGCCAGCAGTTTTTTAGAGGGACAGGGCACAGATACGCAGTATTTT.

This clonotype was seen repeatedly, ten times or more. The chain joins TRBV9 to TRBJ2-1; TRBD2 matches 8 bases. Germline CDR1 reads SGDLS; CDR2 reads YYNGEE. The CDR3 is made up of 18 amino acids. V shed 0 bases, J shed 2 bases, and the junction held 10 bases outside the gene matches. CDR3 DNA sequence: TGTGCCAGCAGCGTAGGTTCTAGCGGGCTGTTTCCCTACAATGAGCAGTTCTTC. Residues: CASSVGSSGLFPYNEQFF.

At least ten counts were recorded for this clonotype. The chain has TRBV6-2 or TRBV6-3 and TRBJ2-1; 9 nucleotides agree with TRBD2. The CDR3 loop spans 16 amino acids. The ends lost 0 bases at V and 8 bases at J; junction bases unmatched: 8. Germline CDR1 reads MNHEY; CDR2 reads SVGEGT. CDR3 sequence: CASSYSLAGAEDEQFF. The DNA of the CDR3 is TGTGCCAGCAGTTACTCCTTAGCGGGAGCGGAAGATGAGCAGTTCTTC.

By sample fraction, this clonotype is medium-sized. The rearrangement links TRBV20-1 to TRBJ2-5, with D tentatively TRBD1 (5 bases). This CDR3 comprises 14 residues. With 5 bases removed from V and 4 bases from J, the gap between germline ends came to 17 bases. CDR1 and CDR2 (germline): DFQATT, SNEGSKA (reference sequence). The CDR3 region is CSAGPPAGRETQYF. The CDR3 bases are TGCAGTGCTGGTCCTCCGGCAGGGCGAGAGACCCAGTACTTC.

This rearrangement joins TRBV12-3 or TRBV12-4 to TRBJ2-1, with TRBD2 identical over 7 bases. V gave up 7 bases and J gave up 4 bases; unmatched junction bases: 13. The CDR3 runs 16 residues. The CDR3 nucleotides read TGTGCCAGCACCCCCGGGACGGGAGGCGCGTACAATGAGCAGTTCTTC. It translates to CASTPGTGGAYNEQFF.

Only a few counts were recorded for this clonotype. CDR3 coding DNA: TGCAGTGCTCAGACTCTTGTATCGAACACCGGGGAGCTGTTTTTT. This encodes CSAQTLVSNTGELFF. The J gene is TRBJ2-2, the V gene TRBV20-1; D ambiguous. Trimming stripped 5 bases from V and 0 bases from J, with 13 bases between. Germline CDR1 is DFQATT and CDR2 is SNEGSKA (reference sequence). This CDR3 is built from 15 residues.

This clonotype was counted a few times. The V and J genes are TRBV27 and TRBJ2-7, with 13 bases fitting TRBD2. V lost 5 bases and J lost 6; bases outside the gene matches: 4. CDR1 is MNHEY and CDR2 is SMNVEV in the germline V gene (reference sequence). There are 14 residues in the CDR3. The CDR3 bases are TGTGCCAGCAGTCAGACTAGCGGGGGGCGCGAGCAGTACTTC. It codes for CASSQTSGGREQYF.

The chain joins TRBV7-9 to TRBJ2-1; the D gene is possibly TRBD2 (6 bases). Germline-derived CDR1 and CDR2 are SEHNR and FQNEAQ (reference sequence). The CDR3 has 14 residues. V was clipped by 8 bases and J by 3 bases, with 14 bases between them. This chain's CDR3 is CASSSGLVYNEQFF. The CDR3 DNA reads TGTGCCAGCTCGAGCGGGCTGGTCTACAATGAGCAGTTCTTC.

This clonotype was found many times. V and J are TRBV7-9 and TRBJ2-6; D call uncertain. Trimming took 1 base from V and 3 from J, leaving 1 base between them. CDR3 length: 13 amino acids. In germline, CDR1 is SEHNR, CDR2 FQNEAQ (reference sequence). CDR3 nucleotide sequence: TGTGCCAGCAGCTTAGTTGGGGCCAACGTCCTGACTTTC. It yields the protein CASSLVGANVLTF.

This clonotype occurred a few times. The V and J genes are TRBV9 and TRBJ2-3; D is uncertain. Trimming took off 0 bases at V and 0 bases at J, with 5 bases between the two ends. The CDR3 extends over 14 amino acids. Germline V gives CDR1 SGDLS, CDR2 YYNGEE. CDR3 loop: CASSVALSTDTQYF. The CDR3 DNA is TGTGCCAGCAGCGTAGCGCTGAGCACAGATACGCAGTATTTT.

This clonotype was observed a few times. The chain combines TRBV10-3 with TRBJ2-7; TRBD2 matches at 11 bases. The germline V gene encodes CDR1 ENHRY and CDR2 SYGVKD. The CDR3 runs to 15 residues. V was clipped by 10 bases and J by 4 bases; unmatched bases: 12. The CDR3 here is CATGHAGTSGYEQYF. In nucleotides, the CDR3 is TGTGCCACAGGTCATGCCGGGACTAGCGGTTACGAGCAGTACTTC.

This clonotype was observed a few times. V is TRBV6-1 and J is TRBJ2-5; D uncertain. The germline V gene has CDR1 MNHNS and CDR2 SASEGT. V lost 3 bases, J lost 1 base, and 6 bases lay in between. CDR3 length: 13 amino acids. CDR3 in DNA: TGTGCCAGCAGTGATCCTAGCCAAGAGACCCAGTACTTC. Its protein product is CASSDPSQETQYF.

This clonotype was counted many times. The chain carries TRBV29-1 and TRBJ1-1; 8 bases match TRBD1. Trimming cost V 7 bases and J 4 bases; bases outside gene matches: 8. Looked up from germline, CDR1 is SQVTM and CDR2 is ANQGSEA. This CDR3 has 13 amino acids. CDR3 sequence reads: CSGGRGQFTEAFF. The CDR3 bases are TGCAGCGGTGGCAGGGGGCAGTTCACTGAAGCTTTCTTT.

This clonotype occurred many times. V usage is TRBV27 and J usage is TRBJ2-7, with 9 bases that match TRBD1. The V gene's germline CDR1 is MNHEY and CDR2 SMNVEV (reference sequence). The length of the CDR3 is 15 residues. The trim removed 5 bases at V and 6 bases at J, leaving 11 bases unmatched. The CDR3 DNA is TGTGCCAGCAGTCCGTTTGACAGGGGGAGTTCCGAGCAGTACTTC. It codes for CASSPFDRGSSEQYF.

At least ten counts were recorded for this clonotype. This chain's CDR3 is CASSSPDREGSYEQYF. DNA for the CDR3: TGTGCCAGCAGTTCCCCGGACAGGGAAGGTTCCTACGAGCAGTACTTC. The rearrangement uses TRBV6-6 and TRBJ2-7; 8 bases fit TRBD1. CDR3 size: 16 residues. V dropped 4 bases and J dropped 1; count of bases not matched to a gene: 9. Germline V CDR1 and CDR2: MNHNY, SVGAGI (reference sequence).

This clonotype was counted ten times or more. The J gene is TRBJ2-1, the V gene TRBV7-3; 7 nucleotides align to TRBD1. Germline CDR1 reads SGHTA; CDR2 reads FQGTGA. This CDR3 has 12 amino acids. The J segment lost 16 bases and the V segment lost 5 bases, leaving 11 bases of the junction unmatched. CDR3 protein: CASSTPGGQQFF. The CDR3 nucleotides are TGTGCCAGCAGCACTCCAGGGGGACAACAATTCTTC.

This clonotype was picked up a small number of times. The chain employs TRBV4-2 and TRBJ1-5; D unresolved. Trimming cost V 2 bases and J 0 bases, with 23 bases left between them. The CDR3 is made up of 20 amino acids. Germline-derived CDR1 and CDR2 are LGHNA and YNFKEQ. CDR3 amino acids: CASSQSLTRQVLYSNQPQHF. DNA for the CDR3: TGTGCCAGCAGCCAATCACTGACAAGGCAGGTGCTATATAGCAATCAGCCCCAGCATTTT.

Ten or more counts support this clonotype. The rearrangement joins TRBV20-1 to TRBJ2-1, with TRBD2 matching 15 bases. The CDR3 length is 16 residues. CDR1 is DFQATT and CDR2 is SNEGSKA in the germline V gene (reference sequence). Trimming cost V 6 bases and J 9 bases; bases outside gene matches: 12. Here the CDR3 DNA reads TGCAGTGCGACCGACAGGGGACTAGCGGGAGGTGTTGAGCAGTTCTTC. Translation: CSATDRGLAGGVEQFF.

This clonotype occurred a few times. The J gene is TRBJ2-1, the V gene TRBV29-1; either TRBD1 or TRBD2 may supply D (5 bases each). CDR1 is SQVTM, CDR2 ANQGSEA, per germline. The CDR3 length is 14 residues. The V end was cut by 6 bases, the J end by 0 bases, with 12 bases between. CDR3 sequence (DNA): TGCAGCGTCGTAGGGACGAGCTCCTACAATGAGCAGTTCTTC. It specifies CSVVGTSSYNEQFF.

This clonotype has at least ten counts. The CDR3 DNA follows: TGTGCCAGCAGCCCAAGTAGGCTAGTTGGGGACAAAGAGACCCAGTACTTC. It yields the protein CASSPSRLVGDKETQYF. This chain connects TRBV7-2 to TRBJ2-5; perhaps TRBD1 as D (6 bases). V lost 5 bases, J lost 3 bases, and 22 bases lay in between. The length of the CDR3 is 17 residues. CDR1 is SGHTA, CDR2 FQGNSA, per germline.

This chain joins TRBV5-1 and TRBJ2-7; 10 positions match TRBD1. The ends lost 2 bases at V and 1 base at J; junction bases unmatched: 9. The CDR3 is 17 residues long. The germline V gene has CDR1 SGHRS and CDR2 YFSETQ. The DNA of the CDR3 is TGCGCCAGCAGCTTAGTCCCCCCGGGACAGGGGTCCTACGAGCAGTACTTC. It is translated as CASSLVPPGQGSYEQYF.

This clonotype has a handful of counts. The V call is TRBV5-6, the J call TRBJ1-1, with 8 bases fitting TRBD1. CDR1 is SGHDT and CDR2 is YYEEEE in the germline V gene. V shed 1 base and J 4 bases; nucleotides not matched to a gene: 6. This CDR3 spans 15 amino acids. The CDR3 here is CASSLLVQGATEAFF. The CDR3 coding sequence is TGTGCCAGCAGCTTGCTGGTTCAGGGGGCCACTGAAGCTTTCTTT.

The sample holds many counts of this clonotype. The J gene is TRBJ1-2, the V gene TRBV28; the match to TRBD1 covers 7 bases. Looked up from germline, CDR1 is MDHEN and CDR2 is SYDVKM. CDR3 length: 13 residues. V shed 8 bases, J shed 4 bases, and the junction held 7 bases outside the gene matches. The CDR3 here is CASHKQGIYGYTF. CDR3 coding DNA: TGTGCCAGCCATAAACAGGGGATCTATGGCTACACCTTC.